The present T cell receptor (beta chain) was sequenced within a study of T-cell reconstitution after alpha-beta-depleted transplantation in children. The CDR3 runs to 16 residues. After removal of 7 bases from V and 5 bases from J, the junction contained 7 bases not matched to a gene. Germline-derived CDR1 and CDR2 are MNHNS and SASEGT. Unique molecular identifiers were built into the TCRbeta library. TCRdb independently ran MiXCR on the PCR reads; one entry per CDR3 protein. Found here are a few hundred thousand distinct CDR3 sequences, approximately 12% of them singletons; the top ten hold 2.2%. V usage is TRBV6-1 and J usage is TRBJ2-2, with 13 positions matching TRBD2. The clonotype comes from a male patient under 18 who had a stem cell transplant for acute myeloid leukemia, so the T cells may come from the graft donor. The sample in question was PBMCs, mostly from graft donor cells, obtained 360 days after TCRalphabeta/CD19-depleted stem cell transplant. The DNA for the CDR3 is TGTGCCAGCAAGGGACTAGCGGGAAGTAGGACCGGGGAGCTGTTTTTT. Residues: CASKGLAGSRTGELFF.